Presented here are 30 T cell receptor beta chains from one specimen sequenced in a study of blood T cells in healthy people across ages. A second PCR of 7 to 11 cycles used a sample-barcoded 5' primer and a J-beta primer mix. TCRdb reanalysed the 5' RACE reads using MiXCR and keeps one entry per CDR3 protein. The repertoire holds hundreds of thousands of distinct CDR3 sequences, with 45% to 50% as singletons. Material for sequencing was blood. The origin of the receptors is an older woman in good health.

This clonotype has a handful of counts. The chain joins TRBV20-1 to TRBJ2-3; perhaps TRBD1 as D (5 bases). With 4 bases removed from V and 2 bases from J, the gap between germline ends came to 10 bases. CDR1 is DFQATT, CDR2 SNEGSKA, per germline (reference sequence). There are 13 residues in the CDR3. The CDR3 region is CSATGSNTDTQYF. The CDR3 region has the DNA TGCAGTGCTACAGGGTCTAACACAGATACGCAGTATTTT.

As concerns this clonotype: One end of the junction fails to match germline, which may point to a read error. J is TRBJ2-4 and V is TRBV4-3; 9 bases match TRBD1. This CDR3 is built from 17 residues. In germline, CDR1 is LGHNA, CDR2 YSLEER. The CDR3 protein is CASSHESRTGEMEEQYF. DNA of the CDR3: TGCGCTAGCAGCCACGAGTCCCGGACAGGGGAAATGGAAGAGCAGTACTTC.

The chain links TRBV11-2 to TRBJ2-5, with a weak D call TRBD1 (5 bases). The CDR3 has 15 amino acids. Trimming took 3 bases from V and 1 from J, leaving 12 bases between them. The germline V gene has CDR1 SGHAT and CDR2 FQNNGV. The CDR3 spells CASSFMRQSQETQYF. CDR3 bases: TGTGCCAGCAGCTTTATGAGACAGAGCCAAGAGACCCAGTACTTC. Full variable domain (remainder filled in from reference TRBV11-2 and TRBJ2-5): EAGVAQSPRYKIIEKRQSVAFWCNPISGHATLYWYQQILGQGPKLLIQFQNNGVVDDSQLPKDRFSAERLKGVDSTLKIQPAKLEDSAVYLCASSFMRQSQETQYFGPGTRLLVL.

This clonotype was found a few times. The chain employs TRBV27 and TRBJ2-7; D uncertain. The CDR3 has 14 residues. The germline gives CDR1 MNHEY, CDR2 SMNVEV (reference sequence). Trimming removed 3 bases at V and 10 bases at J, with 19 bases between. CDR3 residues: CASSLGARWGVQYF. In DNA, the CDR3 is TGTGCCAGCAGTTTGGGTGCCCGATGGGGTGTACAGTACTTC.

The chain combines TRBV3-1 with TRBJ2-7; 8 bases align to TRBD2. The CDR3 consists of 16 residues. With V trimmed by 0 bases and J by 0 bases, 4 bases remained unmatched. The germline gives CDR1 LGHDT, CDR2 YNNKEL (reference sequence). CDR3 in amino acids: CASSQENLAGSYEQYF. The CDR3, as DNA: TGTGCCAGCAGCCAAGAGAACCTAGCGGGCTCCTACGAGCAGTACTTC.

V is TRBV28 and J is TRBJ1-1; tentative D call: TRBD1 (5 bases). The V end was cut by 5 bases, the J end by 7 bases, with 11 bases between. Germline V lookup: CDR1 MDHEN, CDR2 SYDVKM. This CDR3 region has 12 residues. For the CDR3, the DNA is TGTGCCAGCAGTCAATTCCAGGGTGAAGCTTTCTTT. Its protein product is CASSQFQGEAFF.

This clonotype has only a few counts. This chain connects TRBV6-6 to TRBJ2-7; TRBD2 agrees at 9 bases. The CDR3 loop spans 15 amino acids. Trimming cost V 2 bases and J 7 bases; bases outside gene matches: 9. Germline assignment: CDR1 MNHNY and CDR2 SVGAGI (reference sequence). The CDR3 protein is CASSYGAGGPWEQYF. The CDR3 DNA follows: TGTGCCAGCAGTTACGGTGCGGGAGGGCCGTGGGAGCAGTACTTC.

This clonotype was counted a few times. The V call is TRBV4-3, the J call TRBJ2-3, with TRBD2 as a possible D gene (6 bases). The CDR3 has 15 amino acids. Germline V gives CDR1 LGHNA, CDR2 YSLEER. The ends were cut back, 4 bases at V and 2 bases at J, with 13 bases in the middle. DNA for the CDR3: TGCGCCAGCAGCCGCCAGGGACTCGTCACAGATACGCAGTATTTT. Protein product: CASSRQGLVTDTQYF.

This clonotype occurred once. V is TRBV20-1 and J is TRBJ1-1; possible D gene TRBD1, 5 bases. The V gene's germline CDR1 is DFQATT and CDR2 SNEGSKA (reference sequence). This CDR3 spans 13 amino acids. V was shortened by 1 base and J by 4 bases, with 10 bases between the two germline ends. Written as DNA, the CDR3 is TGCAGTGCTAGAGGCCAGGGTAGCACTGAAGCTTTCTTT. Protein sequence: CSARGQGSTEAFF.

This clonotype was counted many times. The chain couples TRBV28 to TRBJ2-7; no firm D call. The CDR3 has 11 amino acids. The germline CDR1 and CDR2 sequences are MDHEN and SYDVKM. Trimming removed 6 bases from V and 4 bases from J, with 7 bases in between. CDR3 sequence (DNA): TGTGCCAGCAGCCGGCATTACGAGCAGTACTTC. Amino acid sequence: CASSRHYEQYF.

Only a few counts were recorded for this clonotype. V and J are TRBV20-1 and TRBJ2-7; TRBD1 agrees at 10 bases. J lost 4 bases, V lost 0 bases, and 9 bases had no gene match. The germline CDR1 and CDR2 sequences are DFQATT and SNEGSKA (reference sequence). The CDR3 runs to 16 residues. CDR3 sequence: CSARDVDRGFSYEQYF. Here the CDR3 DNA reads TGCAGTGCTAGAGACGTGGACAGGGGGTTTAGTTACGAGCAGTACTTC.

This clonotype was seen more than once but under ten times. The rearrangement uses TRBV18 and TRBJ2-1, with D tentatively TRBD2 (6 bases). CDR1 and CDR2 from the germline V gene are KGHSH and LQKENI. Trimming removed 6 bases from V and 7 bases from J, with 16 bases in between. The CDR3 contains 14 residues. CDR3: CASSRGNYGNEQFF. CDR3 in DNA: TGTGCCAGCTCCCGGGGGAACTACGGGAATGAGCAGTTCTTC.

V usage is TRBV12-3 or TRBV12-4 and J usage is TRBJ2-3; 15 positions agree with TRBD2. Trimming took 6 bases from V and 4 from J; bases not matched to a gene: 5. This CDR3 is 16 amino acids long. CDR3 coding DNA: TGTGCCAGCAGCCGGACTAGCGGGAGGGGGTCAGATACGCAGTATTTT. This codes for CASSRTSGRGSDTQYF.

V usage is TRBV2 and J usage is TRBJ2-7; 11 bases align to TRBD2. The DNA end favors TRBJ2-4, so the J call may be wrong. This CDR3 spans 15 amino acids. Germline values: CDR1 SNHLY, CDR2 FYNNEI. The CDR3 DNA reads as TGTGCCAGCAGTGAAACTAGCGGGAGAGAGGACATTCAGTACTTC. This gives the protein CASSETSGREDIQYF.

The chain uses TRBV20-1 and TRBJ1-1; D is possibly TRBD1 (6 bases). CDR1 and CDR2 (germline): DFQATT, SNEGSKA (reference sequence). The CDR3 extends over 12 amino acids. V dropped 3 bases and J dropped 10 bases, with 15 bases sitting between them. The DNA of the CDR3 is TGCAGTGCTAGTGGCGGGGGGCCAGTAGCTTTCTTT. Its protein is CSASGGGPVAFF.

This clonotype was detected a few times. CDR3 coding DNA: TGCAGTCGCGGTAGCGGGAGCACAGATACGCAGTATTTT. Translation: CSRGSGSTDTQYF. The genes are TRBV20-1 and TRBJ2-3, with TRBD2 matching 7 bases. Losses at the gene ends were 8 bases for V and 0 bases for J; bases not matched to a gene: 5. This CDR3 region has 13 residues. Per the germline V gene, CDR1 is DFQATT and CDR2 is SNEGSKA (reference sequence).

This chain uses TRBV12-3 or TRBV12-4 with TRBJ1-1; weak D call: TRBD1 (6 bases). The CDR3 consists of 14 residues. Trimming removed 3 bases from V and 2 bases from J, with 10 bases in between. For the CDR3, the DNA is TGTGCCAGCAGTTTCCAGGGGAGAAACACTGAAGCTTTCTTT. This translates into CASSFQGRNTEAFF.

The rearrangement joins TRBV20-1 to TRBJ2-5; 16 bases line up with TRBD2. The J call is doubtful: the DNA matches TRBJ2-4 better. The CDR3 covers 15 residues. Germline-derived CDR1 and CDR2 are DFQATT and SNEGSKA (reference sequence). The CDR3 loop is CSAVGTSGRVNIQYF. CDR3 bases: TGCAGTGCTGTTGGGACTAGCGGGAGGGTGAACATTCAGTACTTC.

The rearrangement joins TRBV4-2 to TRBJ2-7, with a weak D call TRBD1 (6 bases). The CDR3 is made up of 16 amino acids. The germline CDR1 and CDR2 sequences are LGHNA and YNFKEQ. With 4 bases removed from V and 7 bases from J, the gap between germline ends came to 23 bases. The DNA for the CDR3 is TGTGCCAGCAGCCTCTCAACAGGGTTGGGGCCCCGGGAGCAGTACTTC. It is translated as CASSLSTGLGPREQYF.

In this sample, this clonotype turned up a few times. The chain employs TRBV7-2 and TRBJ2-3; 11 bases are a match to TRBD2. Trimming at V came to 2 bases and at J to 4 bases, leaving 17 bases not matched to a gene. Per germline, CDR1 SGHTA and CDR2 FQGNSA. This CDR3 has 20 residues. CDR3 residues: CASSLRGVSGRAADSDTQYF. The CDR3 coding sequence is TGTGCCAGCAGCTTAAGGGGGGTTAGCGGGAGGGCCGCGGATTCAGATACGCAGTATTTT. Full variable domain (outside the CDR3, taken from reference TRBV7-2 and TRBJ2-3): GAGVSQSPSNKVTEKGKDVELRCDPISGHTALYWYRQSLGQGLEFLIYFQGNSAPDKSGLPSDRFSAERTGGSVSTLTIQRTQQEDSAVYLCASSLRGVSGRAADSDTQYFGPGTRLTVL.

In regard to this clonotype: Compared with germline, one end of the junction differs, possibly owing to a read error. V gene TRBV6-2 or TRBV6-3 combines with J gene TRBJ2-2; 9 bases map to TRBD1. This CDR3 region has 16 residues. Germline values: CDR1 MNHEY, CDR2 SVGEGT. CDR3 residues: CTSSRPGQGGTGELFF. The CDR3 coding sequence is TGTACCAGCAGTCGACCGGGACAGGGTGGCACCGGGGAGCTGTTTTTT.

This clonotype was seen a handful of times. With a much larger clone just one base away, this may be a read error. The chain combines TRBV7-9 with TRBJ2-7; D possibly uses TRBD1 or TRBD2 (7 bases each). Germline V gene data show CDR1 as SEHNR and CDR2 as FQNEAQ (reference sequence). This CDR3 has 12 residues. Trimming left V 4 bases short and J 6 bases short, with 10 bases between. CDR3 residues: CASSSGGGEQYF. The CDR3 DNA reads TGTGCCAGCAGCTCAGGGGGGGGCGAGCAGTACTTC. The whole variable domain, remainder taken from reference TRBV7-9 and TRBJ2-7, is DTGVSQNPRHKITKRGQNVTFRCDPISEHNRLYWYRQTLGQGPEFLTYFQNEAQLEKSRLLSDRFSAERPKGSFSTLEIQRTEQGDSAMYLCASSSGGGEQYFGPGTRLTVT.

The V gene is TRBV28, the J gene TRBJ2-7, with 8 bases fitting TRBD2. Germline CDR1 MDHEN, CDR2 SYDVKM. This CDR3 has 13 amino acids. The V gene end was trimmed by 7 bases and the J gene end by 4 bases; junction bases not matched to a gene: 6. Here the CDR3 reads CASKLAEGYEQYF. CDR3 in DNA: TGTGCCAGCAAACTAGCGGAGGGGTACGAGCAGTACTTC.

The chain recombines TRBV5-6 with TRBJ2-1; TRBD1 agrees at 7 bases. The J call may be mistaken, given a closer DNA end match to TRBJ2-7. Germline V gene sequence: CDR1 SGHDT, CDR2 YYEEEE. The CDR3 length is 16 residues. The CDR3 protein is CASSITGANLYNEQYF. The CDR3 coding sequence is TGTGCCAGCAGCATCACAGGGGCCAACCTCTACAATGAGCAGTACTTC.

The chain recombines TRBV4-3 with TRBJ2-7, with D unresolved. The CDR3 is 15 residues long. Germline loops: CDR1 LGHNA, CDR2 YSLEER. V lost 4 bases and J 4 bases, leaving 17 bases between the germline ends. CDR3 nucleotides: TGCGCCAGCAGCCGAGATCGGTATGGACGGTACGAGCAGTACTTC. Protein sequence: CASSRDRYGRYEQYF.

Only a few counts were recorded for this clonotype. This chain uses TRBV6-5 with TRBJ2-6; TRBD2 matches 10 bases. The V and J ends lost 0 bases and 2 bases, in that order; junction bases with no gene match: 4. Germline loops: CDR1 MNHEY, CDR2 SVGAGI. CDR3 length: 18 residues. The CDR3 region is CASSYSALAGAGANVLTF. The CDR3 DNA reads TGTGCCAGCAGTTACTCAGCGCTAGCGGGAGCTGGGGCCAACGTCCTGACTTTC.

This clonotype has ten or more counts. V gene TRBV20-1 combines with J gene TRBJ2-7; TRBD1 aligns across 10 bases. Germline V gene sequence: CDR1 DFQATT, CDR2 SNEGSKA (reference sequence). V dropped 5 bases and J dropped 3; count of bases not matched to a gene: 4. This CDR3 is built from 13 residues. The CDR3 DNA follows: TGCAGTGCTTCCCGGGACAGGGGCTACGAGCAGTACTTC. This codes for CSASRDRGYEQYF.

This clonotype showed up many times. V gene TRBV18 combines with J gene TRBJ2-7, with D perhaps TRBD1 or TRBD2 (7 bases each). Deletions cut 3 bases from V and 2 bases from J, with 17 bases between. Germline CDR1 is KGHSH and CDR2 is LQKENI. The CDR3 totals 16 residues. The CDR3, as DNA: TGTGCCAGCTCACCGTCCCGCAGGGGGGGGACCTACGAGCAGTACTTC. Translating it yields CASSPSRRGGTYEQYF. Using reference TRBV18 and TRBJ2-7 for the parts outside the CDR3, the full variable domain is NAGVMQNPRHLVRRRGQEARLRCSPMKGHSHVYWYRQLPEEGLKFMVYLQKENIIDESGMPKERFSAEFPKEGPSILRIQQVVRGDSAAYFCASSPSRRGGTYEQYFGPGTRLTVT.

V usage is TRBV5-1 and J usage is TRBJ2-7; TRBD1 or TRBD2 may be the D gene (5 bases each). The J call could be wrong; TRBJ2-4 is a better fit for the DNA end. The germline gives CDR1 SGHRS, CDR2 YFSETQ. This CDR3 region has 14 residues. The CDR3 protein is CASRGDPGVNIQYF. The CDR3 nucleotides are TGCGCCAGCAGAGGGGACCCTGGGGTTAACATTCAGTACTTC.

The CDR3 nucleotides read TGCAGTGCCCTGACCTCCGACAGGCCAAATCAGCCCCAGCATTTT. Translation gives CSALTSDRPNQPQHF. The chain carries TRBV20-1 and TRBJ1-5; weak D call: TRBD1 (6 bases). CDR1 and CDR2 from the germline V gene are DFQATT and SNEGSKA (reference sequence). This CDR3 spans 15 amino acids. The V gene lost 6 bases and the J gene lost 4 bases, with 19 bases spanning the gap.